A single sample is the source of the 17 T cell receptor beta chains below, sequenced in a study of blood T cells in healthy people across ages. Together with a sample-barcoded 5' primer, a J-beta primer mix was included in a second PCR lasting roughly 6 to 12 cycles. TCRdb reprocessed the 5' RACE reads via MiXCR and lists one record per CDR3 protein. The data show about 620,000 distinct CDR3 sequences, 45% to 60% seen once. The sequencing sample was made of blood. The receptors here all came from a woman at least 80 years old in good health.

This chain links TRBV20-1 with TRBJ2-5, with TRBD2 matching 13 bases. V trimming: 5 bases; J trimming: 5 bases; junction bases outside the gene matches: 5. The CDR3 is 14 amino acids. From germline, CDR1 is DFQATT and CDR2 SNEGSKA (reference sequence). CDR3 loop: CSAGTSGVSETQYF. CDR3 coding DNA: TGCAGTGCTGGGACTAGCGGGGTTTCGGAGACCCAGTACTTC.

In DNA form, the CDR3 reads TGCAGTGCTAGAATACGGGTGGGGGGCCCCACTCAATCCTACAATGAGCAGTTCTTC. This gives the protein CSARIRVGGPTQSYNEQFF. V is TRBV20-1 and J is TRBJ2-1; D possibly uses TRBD1 or TRBD2 (6 bases each). The CDR3 extends over 19 amino acids. Germline lookup yields CDR1 DFQATT and CDR2 SNEGSKA (reference sequence). With 2 bases removed from V and 1 base from J, the gap between germline ends came to 24 bases.

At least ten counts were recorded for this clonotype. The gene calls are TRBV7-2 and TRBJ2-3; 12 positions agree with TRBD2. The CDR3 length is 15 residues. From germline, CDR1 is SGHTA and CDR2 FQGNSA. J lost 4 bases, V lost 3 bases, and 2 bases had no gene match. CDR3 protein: CASSFRTSGADTQYF. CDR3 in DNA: TGTGCCAGCAGCTTTAGGACTAGCGGGGCAGATACGCAGTATTTT.

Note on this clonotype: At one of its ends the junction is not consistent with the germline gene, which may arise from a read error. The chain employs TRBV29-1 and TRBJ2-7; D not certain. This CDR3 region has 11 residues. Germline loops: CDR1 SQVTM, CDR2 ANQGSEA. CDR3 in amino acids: CSGEPYNEQYF. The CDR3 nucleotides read TGCAGCGGTGAACCCTACAATGAGCAGTACTTC.

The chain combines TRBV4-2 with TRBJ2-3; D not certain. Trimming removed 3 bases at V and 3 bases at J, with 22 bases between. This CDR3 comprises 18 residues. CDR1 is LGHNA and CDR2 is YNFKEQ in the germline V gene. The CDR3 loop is CASSHKLTERGATDTQYF. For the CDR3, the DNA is TGTGCCAGCAGCCACAAACTAACCGAACGAGGAGCTACAGATACGCAGTATTTT.

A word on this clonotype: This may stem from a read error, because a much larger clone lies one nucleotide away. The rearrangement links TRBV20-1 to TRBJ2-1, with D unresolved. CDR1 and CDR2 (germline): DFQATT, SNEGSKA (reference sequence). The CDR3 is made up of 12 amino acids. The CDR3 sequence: CSARDPGNERFF. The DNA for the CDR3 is TGCAGTGCTAGAGATCCAGGCAATGAGCGGTTCTTC.

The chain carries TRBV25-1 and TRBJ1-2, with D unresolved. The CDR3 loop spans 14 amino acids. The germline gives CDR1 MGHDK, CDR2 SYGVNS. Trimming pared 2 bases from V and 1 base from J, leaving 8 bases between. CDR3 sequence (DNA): TGTGCCAGCAGTGAAGGGAACCGTAACTATGGCTACACCTTC. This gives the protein CASSEGNRNYGYTF.

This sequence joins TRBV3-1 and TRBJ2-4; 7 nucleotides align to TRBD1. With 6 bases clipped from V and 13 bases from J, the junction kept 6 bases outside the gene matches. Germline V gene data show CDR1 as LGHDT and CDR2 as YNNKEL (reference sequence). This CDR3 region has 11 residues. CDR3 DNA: TGTGCCAGCAGAGTTGGGACAGAGCAGTACTTC. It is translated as CASRVGTEQYF.

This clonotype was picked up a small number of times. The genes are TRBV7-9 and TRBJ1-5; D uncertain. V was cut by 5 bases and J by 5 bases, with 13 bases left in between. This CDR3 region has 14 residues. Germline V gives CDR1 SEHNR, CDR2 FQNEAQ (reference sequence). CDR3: CASSRESRDQPQHF. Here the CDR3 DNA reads TGTGCCAGCAGCCGGGAGTCTAGAGATCAGCCCCAGCATTTT.

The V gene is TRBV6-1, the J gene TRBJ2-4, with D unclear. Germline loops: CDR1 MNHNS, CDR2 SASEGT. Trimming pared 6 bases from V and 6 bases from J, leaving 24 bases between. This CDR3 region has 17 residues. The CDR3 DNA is TGTGCCAGCAGCCCTCGGCGAAGGCCTGAGATACGAAACATTCAGTACTTC. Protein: CASSPRRRPEIRNIQYF.

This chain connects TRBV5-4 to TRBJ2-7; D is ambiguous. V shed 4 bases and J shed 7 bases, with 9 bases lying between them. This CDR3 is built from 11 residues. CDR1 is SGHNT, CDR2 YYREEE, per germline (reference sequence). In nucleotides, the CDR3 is TGTGCCAGCAGCCGGCAGGATGAGCAGTACTTC. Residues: CASSRQDEQYF.

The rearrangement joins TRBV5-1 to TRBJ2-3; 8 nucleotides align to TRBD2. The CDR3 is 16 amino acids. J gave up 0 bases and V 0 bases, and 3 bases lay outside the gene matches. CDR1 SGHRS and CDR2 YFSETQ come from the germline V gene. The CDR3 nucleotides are TGCGCCAGCAGCTTGGAGTCGGGGGGGAGCACAGATACGCAGTATTTT. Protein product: CASSLESGGSTDTQYF.

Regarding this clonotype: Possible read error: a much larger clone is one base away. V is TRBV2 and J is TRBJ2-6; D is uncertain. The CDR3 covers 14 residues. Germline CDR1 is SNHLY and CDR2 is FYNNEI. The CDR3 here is CASGRTSGVNVLTF. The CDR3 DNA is TGTGCCAGCGGCAGAACCTCTGGGGTCAACGTCCTGACTTTC.

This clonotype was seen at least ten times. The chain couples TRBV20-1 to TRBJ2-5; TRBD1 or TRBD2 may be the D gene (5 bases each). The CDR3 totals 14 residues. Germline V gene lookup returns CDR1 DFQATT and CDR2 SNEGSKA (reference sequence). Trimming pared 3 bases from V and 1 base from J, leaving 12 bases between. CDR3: CSARGVSFQETQYF. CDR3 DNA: TGCAGTGCTAGGGGGGTCAGCTTCCAAGAGACCCAGTACTTC.

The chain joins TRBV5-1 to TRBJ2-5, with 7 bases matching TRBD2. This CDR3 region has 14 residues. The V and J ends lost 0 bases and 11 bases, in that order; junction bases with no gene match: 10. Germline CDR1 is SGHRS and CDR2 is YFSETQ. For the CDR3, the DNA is TGCGCCAGCAGCTTGGTCCAAAGCGGGGATGAGCAGTACTTC. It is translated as CASSLVQSGDEQYF.

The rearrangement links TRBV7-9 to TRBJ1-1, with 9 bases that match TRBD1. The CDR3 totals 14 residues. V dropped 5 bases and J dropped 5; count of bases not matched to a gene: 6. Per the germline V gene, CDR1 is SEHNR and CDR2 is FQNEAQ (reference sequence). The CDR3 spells CASSATGGWTEAFF. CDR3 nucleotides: TGTGCCAGCAGCGCTACAGGGGGCTGGACTGAAGCTTTCTTT.

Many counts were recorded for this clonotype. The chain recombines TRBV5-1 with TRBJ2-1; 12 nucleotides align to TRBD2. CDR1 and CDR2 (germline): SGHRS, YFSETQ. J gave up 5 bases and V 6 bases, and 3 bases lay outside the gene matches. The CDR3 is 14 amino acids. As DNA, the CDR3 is TGCGCCAGCACCAGGACTAGCGGGAACAATGAGCAGTTCTTC. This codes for CASTRTSGNNEQFF.